Given below is one TCR beta chain in context. This entry belongs to a study of shared T cell receptors in the human thymus. The CDR3 loop spans 14 amino acids. V was trimmed by 2 bases and J by 5 bases, leaving 13 bases between them. CDR1 and CDR2 from the germline V gene are SGHNT and YYREEE (reference sequence). This table comes from immunoSEQ multiplex PCR, and its TCRdb copy is limited to in-frame clones, with some not included. The sample lists some 720,000 clones; roughly 88% were seen once. These data are also associated with another study on human thymus T cells.

Source material: thymocytes. The sequence was obtained from a boy in the first two years of life with a congenital heart defect. The chain uses TRBV5-4 and TRBJ2-5, with a possible D match to TRBD1 (6 bases). CDR3 in amino acids: CASSLRRGRETQYF. DNA of the CDR3: TGTGCCAGCAGCTTACGCAGGGGAAGGGAGACCCAGTACTTC.